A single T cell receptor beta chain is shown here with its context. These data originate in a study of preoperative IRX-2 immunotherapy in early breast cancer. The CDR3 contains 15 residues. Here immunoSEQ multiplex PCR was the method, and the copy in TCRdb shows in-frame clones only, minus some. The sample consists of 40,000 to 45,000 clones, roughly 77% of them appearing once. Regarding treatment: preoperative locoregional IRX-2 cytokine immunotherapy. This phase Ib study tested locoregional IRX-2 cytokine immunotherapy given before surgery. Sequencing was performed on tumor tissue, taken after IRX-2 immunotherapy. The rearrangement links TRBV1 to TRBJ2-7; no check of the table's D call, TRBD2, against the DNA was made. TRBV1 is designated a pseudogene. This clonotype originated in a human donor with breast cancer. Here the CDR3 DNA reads TGCGCCAGCAGCCAATTGGCGGGAGCCGACTACGAGCAGTACTTC. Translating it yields CASSQLAGADYEQYF.